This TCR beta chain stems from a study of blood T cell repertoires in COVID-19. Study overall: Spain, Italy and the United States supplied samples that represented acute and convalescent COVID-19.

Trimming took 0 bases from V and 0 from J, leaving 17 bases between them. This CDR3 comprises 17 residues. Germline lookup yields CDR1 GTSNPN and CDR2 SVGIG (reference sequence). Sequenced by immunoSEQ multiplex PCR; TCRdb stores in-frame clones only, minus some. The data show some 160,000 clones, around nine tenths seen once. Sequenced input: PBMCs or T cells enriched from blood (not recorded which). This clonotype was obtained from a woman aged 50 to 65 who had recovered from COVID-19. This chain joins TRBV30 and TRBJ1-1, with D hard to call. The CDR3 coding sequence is TGTGCCTGGAGTGTGGGTCCAGGCGGGCATGTGAACACTGAAGCTTTCTTT. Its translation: CAWSVGPGGHVNTEAFF.